Here is one T cell receptor beta chain with its context. The antigen is undetermined. Per germline, CDR1 SGHNT and CDR2 YYREEE (reference sequence). Trimming at V came to 5 bases and at J to 4 bases, leaving 10 bases not matched to a gene. CDR3 size: 15 residues. These data originate in a study of shared clonotypes between healthy human individuals. Regarding the study as a whole: Naive subsets, compared against memory subsets, generally had larger estimated richness values. The study sampled only blood, and tissue repertoires likely differ.

A deep-level run was used for the assay. Libraries were prepared by immunoSEQ multiplex PCR; TCRdb keeps only in-frame clonotypes and omits some of them. The table has 85,000 to 100,000 clones, 60% to 75% seen once. The chain carries TRBV5-4 and TRBJ2-7; 9 bases fit TRBD1. Sequenced sample: memory CD8+ T cells sorted from blood. Subset meaning: CD45RO+ cells pooled with CCR7-negative TemRA cells. The sequence derives from a man aged 30 to 39 in good health. The CDR3 DNA sequence: TGTGCCAGCAGTTTAAACGGGGGACAGGGTTACGAGCAGTACTTC. It is translated as CASSLNGGQGYEQYF.